The clone carrying this T cell receptor (beta chain) was counted ten times or more. The target antigen is unknown. It was at first hyperthyroidism diagnosis, before any ophthalmopathy symptoms, that the blood sample was taken. Germline lookup yields CDR1 DFQATT and CDR2 SNEGSKA (reference sequence). The CDR3 sequence is 17 residues long. J was trimmed by 6 bases and V by 6 bases; bases with no gene match: 11. The entry originates in a study of T cells in Graves' hyperthyroidism and ophthalmopathy. Regarding the study as a whole: Among clonotypes expanded in thyroid above 0.001, most were also found in blood.

It was RNA transcripts that yielded the amplified TCR beta CDR3 regions. First-round RT-PCR targeting the TCR CDR3 was performed with the HTBI primer set. TCRdb itself ran the multiplex PCR reads through MiXCR, one entry per CDR3 protein. There are about 250,000 distinct CDR3 sequences in the sample; 12% to 15% occur only once, and 30% lies in the top ten. This TCR was recovered from a woman aged 45-65 years with Graves' hyperthyroidism that later progressed to Graves' ophthalmopathy. The chain employs TRBV20-1 and TRBJ2-1; 16 bases are shared with TRBD2. The sample comprised blood. Here the CDR3 reads CSANTGTSGRAGNEQFF. CDR3 in DNA: TGCAGTGCCAACACCGGGACTAGCGGGAGGGCAGGCAATGAGCAGTTCTTC.